The rows below give T cell receptor beta chains drawn from one sample of a study of T cells and Merkel cell carcinoma outcomes. Data came from immunoSEQ multiplex PCR; TCRdb stores just in-frame clones and leaves some out. The profile covers 3,000 to 3,500 clones, with 75% to 80% appearing a single time and more than 15% taken by the ten largest. The sequenced material came from tumor tissue from Merkel cell carcinoma. The receptors were gathered from a human donor with Merkel cell carcinoma. Both conserved end residues are part of each CDR3. The order of the fields is CDR3 protein, CDR3 DNA, clone size, V gene, D gene, J gene. A D gene is named only where the DNA matches it firmly. Not every row has a clone size; where given, it reads once, few, many or a size class.

CDR3 protein: CASSVPWGRYEQYF; CDR3 DNA: TGTGCCAGCAGTGTCCCATGGGGGCGCTACGAGCAGTACTTC; clone size: NA; V gene: TRBV25-1; D gene: NA; J gene: TRBJ2-7
CDR3 protein: CASSPSGQSNEKLFF; CDR3 DNA: TGCGCCAGCAGCCCATCGGGACAGAGTAATGAAAAACTGTTTTTT; clone size: NA; V gene: TRBV5-1; D gene: TRBD1; J gene: TRBJ1-4
CDR3 protein: CASSQERRDNEQFF; CDR3 DNA: TGTGCCAGCAGCCAAGAGAGACGCGACAATGAGCAGTTCTTC; clone size: NA; V gene: TRBV4-2; D gene: NA; J gene: TRBJ2-1
CDR3 protein: CASSRRGLNEQYF; CDR3 DNA: TGTGCCAGCAGTAGGAGGGGCTTGAACGAGCAGTACTTC; clone size: once; V gene: TRBV2; D gene: NA; J gene: TRBJ2-7
CDR3 protein: CASSTLESGNEQYF; CDR3 DNA: TGTGCCAGCAGTACCCTCGAGTCAGGGAACGAGCAGTACTTC; clone size: NA; V gene: TRBV28; D gene: NA; J gene: TRBJ2-7
CDR3 protein: CASSVDGIRGSEQYF; CDR3 DNA: TGTGCCAGCAGCGTAGATGGCATCCGGGGCTCCGAGCAGTATTTC; clone size: NA; V gene: TRBV9; D gene: NA; J gene: TRBJ2-7
CDR3 protein: CASSQERGVTNEKLFF; CDR3 DNA: TGTGCCAGCAGCCAAGAAAGGGGTGTGACTAATGAAAAACTGTTTTTT; clone size: NA; V gene: TRBV4-2; D gene: NA; J gene: TRBJ1-4
CDR3 protein: CASSFQGATNEKLFF; CDR3 DNA: TGTGCCAGCAGCTTCCAGGGCGCAACTAATGAAAAACTGTTTTTT; clone size: NA; V gene: TRBV11-2; D gene: NA; J gene: TRBJ1-4
CDR3 protein: CASSLGFWQGSFQPQHF; CDR3 DNA: TGCGCCAGCAGCCTCGGGTTCTGGCAGGGTAGTTTTCAGCCCCAGCATTTT; clone size: once; V gene: TRBV4-3; D gene: NA; J gene: TRBJ1-5
CDR3 protein: CASSLGPEETQYF; CDR3 DNA: TGTGCCAGCAGCTTGGGCCCTGAAGAAACCCAGTACTTC; clone size: few; V gene: TRBV5-4; D gene: NA; J gene: TRBJ2-5
CDR3 protein: CASSLAAYTGELFF; CDR3 DNA: TGTGCCAGCAGCTTAGCTGCTTACACCGGGGAGCTGTTTTTT; clone size: NA; V gene: TRBV7-8; D gene: NA; J gene: TRBJ2-2
CDR3 protein: CASLSNSNTEAFF; CDR3 DNA: TGTGCCAGCCTATCAAATTCGAACACTGAAGCTTTCTTT; clone size: NA; V gene: TRBV6-1; D gene: NA; J gene: TRBJ1-1
CDR3 protein: CASWFPGTESYEQYF; CDR3 DNA: TGTGCCAGCTGGTTCCCCGGGACAGAGAGCTACGAGCAGTACTTC; clone size: NA; V gene: TRBV5-4; D gene: TRBD1; J gene: TRBJ2-7
CDR3 protein: CATRQAAQAFF; CDR3 DNA: TGTGCCACTCGACAGGCCGCCCAAGCTTTCTTT; clone size: NA; V gene: TRBV10-3; D gene: NA; J gene: TRBJ1-1
CDR3 protein: CASLMAGGDTQYF; CDR3 DNA: TGTGCCAGCTTGATGGCGGGGGGGGATACGCAGTATTTT; clone size: NA; V gene: TRBV7-9; D gene: TRBD2; J gene: TRBJ2-3
CDR3 protein: CASSLSSGGFSQFF; CDR3 DNA: TGTGCCAGCAGCCTCTCTAGCGGGGGGTTCTCACAGTTCTTC; clone size: NA; V gene: TRBV11-2; D gene: TRBD2; J gene: TRBJ2-1
CDR3 protein: CASSHRDRAYNEQFF; CDR3 DNA: TGTGCCAGCAGTCACCGGGACAGGGCCTACAATGAGCAGTTCTTC; clone size: NA; V gene: TRBV6-5; D gene: TRBD1; J gene: TRBJ2-1
CDR3 protein: CASSLGDTGSSYEQYF; CDR3 DNA: TGTGCCAGCAGCTTAGGCGATACGGGGAGCTCCTACGAGCAGTACTTC; clone size: NA; V gene: TRBV11-2; D gene: NA; J gene: TRBJ2-7
CDR3 protein: CAISELAREDYGYTF; CDR3 DNA: TGTGCCATCAGTGAGCTTGCCAGGGAGGACTATGGCTACACCTTC; clone size: NA; V gene: TRBV10-3; D gene: NA; J gene: TRBJ1-2
CDR3 protein: CASSLRGLGQTSNQPQHF; CDR3 DNA: TGTGCCAGCAGCTTAAGGGGTTTAGGGCAGACTAGCAATCAGCCCCAGCATTTT; clone size: NA; V gene: TRBV7-8; D gene: NA; J gene: TRBJ1-5
CDR3 protein: CASSYSAYEQFF; CDR3 DNA: TGTGCCAGCAGTTACTCAGCGTATGAGCAGTTCTTC; clone size: NA; V gene: TRBV6-6; D gene: NA; J gene: TRBJ2-1
CDR3 protein: CASSQAPLGSSYNEQFF; CDR3 DNA: TGCGCCAGCAGCCAAGCCCCCTTGGGTAGCTCCTACAATGAGCAGTTCTTC; clone size: NA; V gene: TRBV4-3; D gene: NA; J gene: TRBJ2-1
CDR3 protein: CASSDLKGVGNQPQHF; CDR3 DNA: TGTGCCAGCAGTGACCTCAAGGGGGTAGGCAATCAGCCCCAGCATTTT; clone size: NA; V gene: TRBV6-1; D gene: NA; J gene: TRBJ1-5
CDR3 protein: CASGGRDRKQETQYF; CDR3 DNA: TGTGCTAGTGGTGGAAGGGACAGAAAGCAAGAGACCCAGTACTTC; clone size: NA; V gene: TRBV12-5; D gene: TRBD1; J gene: TRBJ2-5
CDR3 protein: CASSLKTEAFF; CDR3 DNA: TGTGCCAGCAGCTTAAAGACTGAAGCTTTCTTT; clone size: once; V gene: TRBV7-9; D gene: NA; J gene: TRBJ1-1
CDR3 protein: CASSETDRVYEQYF; CDR3 DNA: TGTGCCAGCAGTGAAACGGACAGGGTCTACGAGCAGTACTTC; clone size: NA; V gene: TRBV6-1; D gene: TRBD1; J gene: TRBJ2-7
CDR3 protein: CASSSTDRGKVEQYF; CDR3 DNA: TGTGCCAGCAGCTCTACGGACAGGGGCAAGGTCGAGCAGTACTTC; clone size: NA; V gene: TRBV4-2; D gene: TRBD1; J gene: TRBJ2-7
CDR3 protein: CASSSRGRAEETQYF; CDR3 DNA: TGTGCCAGCAGTAGCCGGGGACGGGCGGAAGAGACCCAGTACTTC; clone size: NA; V gene: TRBV6-6; D gene: NA; J gene: TRBJ2-5
CDR3 protein: CASSHSGDPTEAFF; CDR3 DNA: TGTGCCAGCAGCCATTCAGGGGATCCCACTGAAGCTTTCTTT; clone size: NA; V gene: TRBV4-2; D gene: NA; J gene: TRBJ1-1
CDR3 protein: CSAFGGAGAFF; CDR3 DNA: TGCAGTGCGTTCGGGGGCGCGGGGGCTTTCTTT; clone size: few; V gene: TRBV20-1; D gene: NA; J gene: TRBJ1-1
CDR3 protein: CASSPNKGSNQPQHF; CDR3 DNA: TGTGCCAGCTCACCTAATAAGGGGAGCAATCAGCCCCAGCATTTT; clone size: NA; V gene: TRBV18; D gene: NA; J gene: TRBJ1-5
CDR3 protein: CASSLIGYEQYF; CDR3 DNA: TGTGCCAGCAGCTTAATCGGGTACGAGCAGTACTTC; clone size: NA; V gene: TRBV13; D gene: NA; J gene: TRBJ2-7
CDR3 protein: CASSSGSGGPGTGELFF; CDR3 DNA: TGCGCCAGCAGCTCAGGCTCCGGGGGGCCCGGCACCGGGGAGCTGTTTTTT; clone size: once; V gene: TRBV5-1; D gene: NA; J gene: TRBJ2-2
CDR3 protein: CATSRDSRYEQYF; CDR3 DNA: TGTGCCACCTCAAGGGACAGCCGCTACGAGCAGTACTTC; clone size: few; V gene: TRBV28; D gene: TRBD1; J gene: TRBJ2-7
CDR3 protein: CASGGGYEQYF; CDR3 DNA: TGTGCCAGCGGGGGGGGATACGAGCAGTACTTC; clone size: NA; V gene: TRBV28; D gene: TRBD2; J gene: TRBJ2-7
CDR3 protein: CASRPGTGLYEQYF; CDR3 DNA: TGTGCCAGCAGGCCCGGGACAGGGCTCTACGAGCAGTACTTC; clone size: NA; V gene: TRBV7-9; D gene: TRBD1; J gene: TRBJ2-7
CDR3 protein: CVSSLGPGNSPLHF; CDR3 DNA: TGTGTCAGCAGCTTGGGACCCGGGAATTCACCCCTCCACTTT; clone size: NA; V gene: TRBV7-9; D gene: NA; J gene: TRBJ1-6
CDR3 protein: CASSQDGAAKNIQYF; CDR3 DNA: TGTGCCAGCAGCCAAGATGGAGCAGCCAAAAACATTCAGTACTTC; clone size: NA; V gene: TRBV14; D gene: NA; J gene: TRBJ2-4
CDR3 protein: CASSFLQGSPLHF; CDR3 DNA: TGTGCCAGCAGCTTTTTACAGGGGTCACCCCTCCACTTT; clone size: few; V gene: TRBV7-9; D gene: TRBD1; J gene: TRBJ1-6
CDR3 protein: CSALGAGTDTEAFF; CDR3 DNA: TGCAGCGCCTTGGGGGCCGGTACGGACACTGAAGCTTTCTTT; clone size: NA; V gene: TRBV29-1; D gene: NA; J gene: TRBJ1-1
CDR3 protein: CASSLDGPSSGNTIYF; CDR3 DNA: TGTGCCAGCAGCTTAGATGGCCCCAGCTCTGGAAACACCATATATTTT; clone size: NA; V gene: TRBV7-2; D gene: NA; J gene: TRBJ1-3